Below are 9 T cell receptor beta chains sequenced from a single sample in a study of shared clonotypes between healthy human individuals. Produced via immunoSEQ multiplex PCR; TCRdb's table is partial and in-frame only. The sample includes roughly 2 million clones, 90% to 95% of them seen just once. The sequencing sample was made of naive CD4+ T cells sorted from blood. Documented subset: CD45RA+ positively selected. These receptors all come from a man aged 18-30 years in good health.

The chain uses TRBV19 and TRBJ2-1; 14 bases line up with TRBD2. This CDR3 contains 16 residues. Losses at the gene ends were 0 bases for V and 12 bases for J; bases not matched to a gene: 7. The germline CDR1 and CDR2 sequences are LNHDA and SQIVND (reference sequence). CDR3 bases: TGTGCCAGTAGTATAGAGGCCCGGACTAGCGGGGGGCCGCAGTTCTTC. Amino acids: CASSIEARTSGGPQFF.

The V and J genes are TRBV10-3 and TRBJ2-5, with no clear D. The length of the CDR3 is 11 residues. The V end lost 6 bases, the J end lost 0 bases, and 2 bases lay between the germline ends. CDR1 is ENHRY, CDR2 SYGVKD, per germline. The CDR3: CAIRDQETQYF. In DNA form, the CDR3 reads TGTGCCATCAGAGACCAAGAGACCCAGTACTTC.

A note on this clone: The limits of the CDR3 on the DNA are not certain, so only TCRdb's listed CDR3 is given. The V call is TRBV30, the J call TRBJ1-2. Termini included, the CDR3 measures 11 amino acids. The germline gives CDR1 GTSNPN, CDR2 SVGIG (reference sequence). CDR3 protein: CAWGRGSLRTF.

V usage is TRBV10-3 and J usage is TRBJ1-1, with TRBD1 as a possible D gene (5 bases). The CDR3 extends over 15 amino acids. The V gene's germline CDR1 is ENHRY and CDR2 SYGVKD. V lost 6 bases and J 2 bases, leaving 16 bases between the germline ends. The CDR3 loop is CAISGALGLNTEAFF. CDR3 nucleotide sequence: TGTGCCATCAGCGGGGCTTTAGGGCTTAACACTGAAGCTTTCTTT.

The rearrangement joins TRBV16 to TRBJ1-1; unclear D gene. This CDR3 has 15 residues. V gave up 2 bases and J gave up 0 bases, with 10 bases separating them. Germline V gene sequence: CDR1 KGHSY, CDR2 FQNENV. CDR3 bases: TGTGCCAGCAGCCAAGTCGCGGTCATGAACACTGAAGCTTTCTTT. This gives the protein CASSQVAVMNTEAFF. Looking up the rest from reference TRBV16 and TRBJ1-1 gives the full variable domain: GEEVAQTPKHLVRGEGQKAKLYCAPIKGHSYVFWYQQVLKNEFKFLISFQNENVFDETGMPKERFSAKCLPNSPCSLEIQATKLEDSAVYFCASSQVAVMNTEAFFGQGTRLTVV.

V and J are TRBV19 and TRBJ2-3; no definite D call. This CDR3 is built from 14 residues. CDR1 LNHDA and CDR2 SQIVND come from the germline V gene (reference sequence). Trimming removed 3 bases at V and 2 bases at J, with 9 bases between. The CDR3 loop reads CASSISTITDTQYF. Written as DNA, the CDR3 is TGTGCCAGTAGTATCTCCACTATCACAGATACGCAGTATTTT.

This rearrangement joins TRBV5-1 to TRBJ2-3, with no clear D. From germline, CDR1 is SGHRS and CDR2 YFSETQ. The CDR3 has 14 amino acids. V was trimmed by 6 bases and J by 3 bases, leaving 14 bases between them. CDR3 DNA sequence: TGCGCCAGCAAAGAGGAAGTTTGGACAGATACGCAGTATTTT. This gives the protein CASKEEVWTDTQYF.

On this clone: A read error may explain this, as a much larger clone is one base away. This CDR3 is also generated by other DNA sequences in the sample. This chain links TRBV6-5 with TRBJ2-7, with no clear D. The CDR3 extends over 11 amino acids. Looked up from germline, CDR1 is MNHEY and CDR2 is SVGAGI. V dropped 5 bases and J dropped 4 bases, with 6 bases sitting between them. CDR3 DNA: TGTGCCAGCAGTAAGGGTTACGAGCAGTACTTC. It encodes CASSKGYEQYF.

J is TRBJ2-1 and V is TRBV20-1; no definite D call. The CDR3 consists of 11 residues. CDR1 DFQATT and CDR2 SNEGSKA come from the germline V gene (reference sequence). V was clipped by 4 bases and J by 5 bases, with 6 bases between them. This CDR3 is CSATENNEQFF. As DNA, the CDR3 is TGCAGTGCTACGGAAAACAATGAGCAGTTCTTC.